This T cell receptor (beta chain) was profiled in a study of CD8+CD57+ T cells in acquired aplastic anemia. Only patients with CD8+CD57+ cell expansion on flow cytometry were chosen for sequencing. Patients had received no therapy at the time of blood sampling. Template material for TCR beta VDJ and CDR3 profiling consisted of genomic DNA. TCRdb called the reads again in MiXCR, with one record for every CDR3 protein. The data show roughly 120,000 distinct CDR3 sequences, with 55% to 70% seen just once and roughly 32% held by the top ten. The CDR3 contains 11 residues. The germline CDR1 and CDR2 sequences are SEHNR and FQNEAQ (reference sequence). The V end lost 6 bases, the J end lost 8 bases, and 8 bases lay between the germline ends.

Sequenced sample: sorted CD4+, CD8+, or CD8+CD57+ T cells (not recorded which) from PBMCs. J is TRBJ2-1 and V is TRBV7-9; D may be TRBD1 (5 bases). The source of this sequence is a human donor with aplastic anemia. The CDR3 protein is CASRDNHEQFF. The CDR3 DNA reads as TGTGCCAGCAGGGACAACCATGAGCAGTTCTTC.